This T cell receptor (beta chain) was sequenced for a study of T cell repertoires in cytomegalovirus infection. This clonotype has a handful of counts. One entry per CDR3 protein results from TCRdb running MiXCR on the reads. This table holds about 260,000 distinct CDR3 sequences, roughly an eighth found once. Germline CDR1 MDHEN, CDR2 SYDVKM. The CDR3 runs to 16 residues. Trimming took 6 bases from V and 0 from J, leaving 12 bases between them. J is TRBJ2-6 and V is TRBV28; D not resolved. This receptor was obtained from a human donor in good health (CMV status not recorded). Some clones in this sample may be carry-over from other donors' samples. The sequenced material came from PBMCs. This chain's CDR3 is CASSPLGLSGANVLTF. In DNA form, the CDR3 reads TGTGCCAGCAGCCCACTCGGGCTCTCTGGGGCCAACGTCCTGACTTTC. The full variable domain, its missing parts supplied by reference TRBV28 and TRBJ2-6, is DVKVTQSSRYLVKRTGEKVFLECVQDMDHENMFWYRQDPGLGLRLIYFSYDVKMKEKGDIPEGYSVSREKKERFSLILESASTNQTSMYLCASSPLGLSGANVLTFGAGSRLTVL.